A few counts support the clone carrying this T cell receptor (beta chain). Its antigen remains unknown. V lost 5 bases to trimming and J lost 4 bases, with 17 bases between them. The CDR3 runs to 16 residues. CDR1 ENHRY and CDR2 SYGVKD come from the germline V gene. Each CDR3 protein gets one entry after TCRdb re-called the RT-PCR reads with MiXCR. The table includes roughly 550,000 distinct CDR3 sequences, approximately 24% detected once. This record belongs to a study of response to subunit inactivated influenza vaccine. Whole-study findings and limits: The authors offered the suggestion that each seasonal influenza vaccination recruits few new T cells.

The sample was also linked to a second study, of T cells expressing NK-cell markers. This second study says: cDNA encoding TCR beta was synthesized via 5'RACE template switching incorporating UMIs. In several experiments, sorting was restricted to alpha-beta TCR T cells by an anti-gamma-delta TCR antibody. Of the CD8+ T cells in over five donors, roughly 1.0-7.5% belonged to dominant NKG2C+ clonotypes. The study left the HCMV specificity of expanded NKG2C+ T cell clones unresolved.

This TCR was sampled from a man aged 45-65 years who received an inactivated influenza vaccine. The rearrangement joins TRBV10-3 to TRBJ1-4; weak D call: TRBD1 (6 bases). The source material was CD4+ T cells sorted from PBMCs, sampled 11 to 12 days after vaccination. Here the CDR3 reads CAISHSRTEDNEKLFF. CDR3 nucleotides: TGTGCCATCAGTCACTCTCGGACAGAGGATAATGAAAAACTGTTTTTT.